The next 3 T cell receptor beta chains were all read from a single sample in a study of shared clonotypes between healthy human individuals. The method was immunoSEQ multiplex PCR; TCRdb's version includes in-frame clones alone and lacks a portion of them. The sample holds 2.3 million or so clones, approximately 95% seen once. Sequencing was done on a sample of naive CD4+ T cells from PBMCs. Subset meaning: CD45RA+ positively selected. The receptors originated from a man between 18 and 29 years old in good health. Some clones in this sample may be carry-over from other donors' samples.

V gene TRBV27 combines with J gene TRBJ2-1, with TRBD1 matching over 9 bases. CDR3 size: 15 residues. V lost 6 bases, J lost 1 base, and 4 bases stayed unmatched. Per the germline V gene, CDR1 is MNHEY and CDR2 is SMNVEV (reference sequence). CDR3: CASSRDRVSYNEQFF. The DNA for the CDR3 is TGTGCCAGCAGCAGGGACAGGGTGTCCTACAATGAGCAGTTCTTC.

The chain has TRBV7-9 and TRBJ2-1; 7 nucleotides agree with TRBD2. J was trimmed by 6 bases and V by 5 bases; bases with no gene match: 10. Germline CDR1 and CDR2: SEHNR and FQNEAQ (reference sequence). This CDR3 has 15 amino acids. CDR3: CASSPPYGLVNEQFF. The CDR3 nucleotides read TGTGCCAGCAGCCCGCCTTACGGACTAGTCAATGAGCAGTTCTTC.

Written as DNA, the CDR3 is TGTGCCAGCAGGGACGGGTGGAGAAGCTCCTACGAGCAGTACTTC. Protein: CASRDGWRSSYEQYF. The rearrangement uses TRBV7-8 and TRBJ2-7; D not resolved. The CDR3 is 15 residues long. Deletions cut 6 bases from V and 0 bases from J, with 15 bases between. Per the germline V gene, CDR1 is SGHVS and CDR2 is FQNEAQ.